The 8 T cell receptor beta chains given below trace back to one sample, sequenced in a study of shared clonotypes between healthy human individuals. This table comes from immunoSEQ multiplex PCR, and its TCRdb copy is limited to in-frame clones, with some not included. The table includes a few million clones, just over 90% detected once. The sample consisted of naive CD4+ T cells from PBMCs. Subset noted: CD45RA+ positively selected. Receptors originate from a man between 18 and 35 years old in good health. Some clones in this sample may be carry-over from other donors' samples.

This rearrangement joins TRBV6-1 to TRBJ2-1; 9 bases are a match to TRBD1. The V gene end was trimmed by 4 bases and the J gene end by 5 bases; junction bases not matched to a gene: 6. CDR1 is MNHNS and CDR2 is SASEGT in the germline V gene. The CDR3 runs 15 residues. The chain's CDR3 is CASSVPGQGNNEQFF. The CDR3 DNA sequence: TGTGCCAGCAGTGTCCCGGGACAGGGTAACAATGAGCAGTTCTTC.

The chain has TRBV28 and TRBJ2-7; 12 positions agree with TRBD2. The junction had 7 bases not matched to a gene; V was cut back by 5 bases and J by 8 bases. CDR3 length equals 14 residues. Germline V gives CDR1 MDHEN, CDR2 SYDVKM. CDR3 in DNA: TGTGCCAGCAGTCAGACTAGCGGGAGCAGTAAGCAGTACTTC. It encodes CASSQTSGSSKQYF.

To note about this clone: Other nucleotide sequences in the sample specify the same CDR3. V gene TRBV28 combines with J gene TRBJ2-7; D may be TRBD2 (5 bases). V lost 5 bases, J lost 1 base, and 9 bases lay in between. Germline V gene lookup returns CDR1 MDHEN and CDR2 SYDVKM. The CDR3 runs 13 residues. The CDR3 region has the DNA TGTGCCAGCAGTCCCGGGGTTTCCTACGAGCAGTACTTC. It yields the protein CASSPGVSYEQYF.

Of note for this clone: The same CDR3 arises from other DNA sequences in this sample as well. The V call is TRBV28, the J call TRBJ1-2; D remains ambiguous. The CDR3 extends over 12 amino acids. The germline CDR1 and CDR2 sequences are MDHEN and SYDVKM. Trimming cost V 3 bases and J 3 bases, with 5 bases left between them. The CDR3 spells CASSFSDYGYTF. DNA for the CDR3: TGTGCCAGCAGTTTCTCCGACTATGGCTACACCTTC.

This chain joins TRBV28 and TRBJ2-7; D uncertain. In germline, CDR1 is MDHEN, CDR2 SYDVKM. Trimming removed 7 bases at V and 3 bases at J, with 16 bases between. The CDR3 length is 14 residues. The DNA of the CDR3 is TGTGCCAGCACCCTTTTAGGGCAGCTCTACGAGCAGTACTTC. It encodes CASTLLGQLYEQYF.

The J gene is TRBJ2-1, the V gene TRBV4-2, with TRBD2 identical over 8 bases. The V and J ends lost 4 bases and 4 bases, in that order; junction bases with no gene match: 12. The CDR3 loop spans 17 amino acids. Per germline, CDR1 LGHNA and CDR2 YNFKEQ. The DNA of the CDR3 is TGTGCCAGCAGCCCCCGATTACTAGCGGACCTATACAATGAGCAGTTCTTC. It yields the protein CASSPRLLADLYNEQFF.

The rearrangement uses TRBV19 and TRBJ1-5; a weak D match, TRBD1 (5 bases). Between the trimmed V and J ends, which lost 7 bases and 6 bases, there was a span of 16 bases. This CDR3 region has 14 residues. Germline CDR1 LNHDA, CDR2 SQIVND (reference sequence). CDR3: CASKDMPGGQPQHF. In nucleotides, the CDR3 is TGTGCCAGTAAGGACATGCCGGGGGGTCAGCCCCAGCATTTT.

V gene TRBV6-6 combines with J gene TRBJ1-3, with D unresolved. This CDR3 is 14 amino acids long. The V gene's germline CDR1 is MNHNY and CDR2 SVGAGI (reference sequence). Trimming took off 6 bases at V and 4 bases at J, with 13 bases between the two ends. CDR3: CASSYSGEGNTIYF. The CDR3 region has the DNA TGTGCCAGCAGCTACAGTGGGGAGGGAAACACCATATATTTT.